These T cell receptor beta chains were read from a single sample in a study of identical twins. MiXCR was run by TCRdb on the 5' RACE reads, yielding one entry per CDR3 protein. The sample includes some 710,000 distinct CDR3 sequences, roughly 6.2% of them seen just once. Sequenced material: naive T cells sorted from blood. Every receptor here comes from a man between 18 and 35 years old in good health. Both conserved end residues are part of each CDR3. Fields, in order: V gene, CDR3 protein.

TRBV20-1	CSARTGHALDEQFF
TRBV29-1	CSGRLAGSHNEQFF
TRBV18	CASSPPLASHRSSYNEQFF
TRBV4-1	CASSFEYTANTGELFF
TRBV5-6	CASSSGAGYTDTQYF
TRBV12-3/TRBV12-4	CASSQDRGDQPQHF
TRBV20-1	CSVTRGQEGVRQYF
TRBV2	CASTRGEGEKLFF
TRBV2	CASREVANTGELFF
TRBV20-1	CSATSGTNTGELFF
TRBV7-9	CASSGPQVHSTDTQYF
TRBV29-1	CSAGGQGASGEKLFF
TRBV6-5	CASSYSINREGDLDTQYF
TRBV5-1	CASSLDTVNTEAFF
TRBV19	CATQGGLYEQYF
TRBV12-3/TRBV12-4	CASSLGTGAGTGELFF
TRBV20-1	CSASMVQGNGNTIYF
TRBV12-3/TRBV12-4	CASKRGSGDYNEQFF